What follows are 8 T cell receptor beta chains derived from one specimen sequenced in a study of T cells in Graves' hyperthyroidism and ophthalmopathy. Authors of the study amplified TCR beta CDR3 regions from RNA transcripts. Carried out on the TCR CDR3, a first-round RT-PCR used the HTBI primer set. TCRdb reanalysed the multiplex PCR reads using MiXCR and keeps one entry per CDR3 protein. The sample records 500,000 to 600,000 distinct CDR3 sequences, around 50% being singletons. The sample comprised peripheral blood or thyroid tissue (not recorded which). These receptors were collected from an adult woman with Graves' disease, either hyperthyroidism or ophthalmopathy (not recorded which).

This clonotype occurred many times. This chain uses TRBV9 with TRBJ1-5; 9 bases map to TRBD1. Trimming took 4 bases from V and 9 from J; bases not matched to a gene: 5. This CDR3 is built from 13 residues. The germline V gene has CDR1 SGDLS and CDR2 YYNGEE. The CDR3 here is CASSSSDRGPQHF. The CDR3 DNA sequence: TGTGCCAGCAGCTCCTCGGACAGGGGGCCCCAGCATTTT.

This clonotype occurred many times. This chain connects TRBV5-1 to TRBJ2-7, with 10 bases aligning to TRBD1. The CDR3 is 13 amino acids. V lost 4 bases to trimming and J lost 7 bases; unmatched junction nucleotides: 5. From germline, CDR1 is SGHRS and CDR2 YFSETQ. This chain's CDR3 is CASSRDRGSEQYF. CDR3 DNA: TGCGCCAGCAGCAGGGACAGGGGAAGTGAGCAGTACTTC.

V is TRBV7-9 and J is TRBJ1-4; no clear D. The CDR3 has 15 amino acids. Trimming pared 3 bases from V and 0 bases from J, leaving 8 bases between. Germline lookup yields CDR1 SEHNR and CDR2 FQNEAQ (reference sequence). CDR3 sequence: CASSFVGATNEKLFF. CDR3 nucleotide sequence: TGTGCCAGCAGCTTCGTGGGAGCAACTAATGAAAAACTGTTTTTT. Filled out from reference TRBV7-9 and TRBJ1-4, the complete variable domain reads DTGVSQNPRHKITKRGQNVTFRCDPISEHNRLYWYRQTLGQGPEFLTYFQNEAQLEKSRLLSDRFSAERPKGSFSTLEIQRTEQGDSAMYLCASSFVGATNEKLFFGSGTQLSVL.

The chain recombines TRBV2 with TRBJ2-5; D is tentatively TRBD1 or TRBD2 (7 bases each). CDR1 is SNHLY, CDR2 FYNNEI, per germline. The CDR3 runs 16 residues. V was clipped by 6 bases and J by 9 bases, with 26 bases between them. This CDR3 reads CASRPTGGQWELAQYF. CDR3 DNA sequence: TGTGCCAGCAGGCCGACGGGGGGACAGTGGGAGTTGGCCCAGTACTTC.

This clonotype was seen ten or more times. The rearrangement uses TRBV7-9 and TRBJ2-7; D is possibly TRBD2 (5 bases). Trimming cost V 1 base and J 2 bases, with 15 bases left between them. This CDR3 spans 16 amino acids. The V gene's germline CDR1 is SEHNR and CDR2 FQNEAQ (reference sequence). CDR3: CASSLGGAASPYEQYF. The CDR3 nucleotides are TGTGCCAGCAGCTTAGGTGGAGCGGCCTCACCCTACGAGCAGTACTTC.

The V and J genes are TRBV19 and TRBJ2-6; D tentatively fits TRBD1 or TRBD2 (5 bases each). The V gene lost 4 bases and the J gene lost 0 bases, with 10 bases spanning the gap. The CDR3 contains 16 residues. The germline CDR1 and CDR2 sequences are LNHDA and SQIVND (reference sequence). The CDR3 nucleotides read TGTGCCAGTAGTAGGGGGTACATCTCTGGGGCCAACGTCCTGACTTTC. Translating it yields CASSRGYISGANVLTF.

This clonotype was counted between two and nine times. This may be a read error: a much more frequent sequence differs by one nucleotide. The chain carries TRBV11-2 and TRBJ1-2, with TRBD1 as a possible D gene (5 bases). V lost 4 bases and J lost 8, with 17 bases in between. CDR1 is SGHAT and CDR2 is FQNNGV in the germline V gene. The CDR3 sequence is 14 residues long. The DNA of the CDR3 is TGTGCCAGCAGCTCCGCCCTGGCAGGGTTGGGCTACACCTTC. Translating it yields CASSSALAGLGYTF.

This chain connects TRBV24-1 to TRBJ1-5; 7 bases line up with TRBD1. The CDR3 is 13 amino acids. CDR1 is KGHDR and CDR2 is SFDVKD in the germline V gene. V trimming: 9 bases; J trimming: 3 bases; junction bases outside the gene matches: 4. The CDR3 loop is CATAGQPNQPQHF. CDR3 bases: TGTGCCACCGCGGGACAGCCCAATCAGCCCCAGCATTTT.